This T cell receptor beta chain was found in a study of T cell clonality in common variable immunodeficiency. Findings and limits, study-wide: In common variable immunodeficiency, TCR beta chains reportedly carried fewer deletions and N-nucleotide insertions. TCRbeta clonality was increased in CVID versus healthy controls. What drives increased CVID clonality needs T cell subpopulation sequencing.

This clone is medium-sized within its sample. The antigen is undetermined. Of CVID subjects, about 16 were female and 29 male, mean age approximately 40. Equal genomic DNA amounts from CVID and control samples were sequenced. The data were produced by immunoSEQ multiplex PCR, yet TCRdb's version contains in-frame clones alone and is incomplete. The sample shows some 20,000 clones, no singletons; the ten largest hold under 3%. Sequenced input: peripheral blood mononuclear cells. This TCR was sampled from a human donor with common variable immunodeficiency.

The part of the CDR3 DNA that was read is TGTGCCAGCAGCCCAAGGGACAGTTTCTATGGC. It specifies CASSPRDSFYG. The full CDR3 protein is CASSPRDSFYGYTF. This chain connects TRBV9 to TRBJ1-2; 7 positions match TRBD1. The observed sequence ends 3 residues before the CDR3 terminus, with the missing tail filled in from the germline J gene. This CDR3 has 14 amino acids. V lost 4 bases, J lost 4 bases, and 7 bases stayed unmatched. In germline, CDR1 is SGDLS, CDR2 YYNGEE. Combining the CDR3 with reference TRBV9 and TRBJ1-2 gives the whole variable domain DSGVTQTPKHLITATGQRVTLRCSPRSGDLSVYWYQQSLDQGLQFLIQYYNGEERAKGNILERFSAQQFPDLHSELNLSSLELGDSALYFCASSPRDSFYGYTFGSGTRLTVV.